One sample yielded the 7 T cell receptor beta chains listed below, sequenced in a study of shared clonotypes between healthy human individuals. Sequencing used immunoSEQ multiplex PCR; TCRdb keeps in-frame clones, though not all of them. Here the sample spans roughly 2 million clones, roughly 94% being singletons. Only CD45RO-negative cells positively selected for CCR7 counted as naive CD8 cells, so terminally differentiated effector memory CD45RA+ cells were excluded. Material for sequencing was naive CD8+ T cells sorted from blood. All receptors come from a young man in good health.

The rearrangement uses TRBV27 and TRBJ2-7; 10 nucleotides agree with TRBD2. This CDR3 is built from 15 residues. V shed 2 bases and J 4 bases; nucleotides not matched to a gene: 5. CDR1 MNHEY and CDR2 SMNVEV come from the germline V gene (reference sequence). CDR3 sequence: CASSLSGRAFYEQYF. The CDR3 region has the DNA TGTGCCAGCAGTTTAAGCGGGAGGGCATTTTACGAGCAGTACTTC.

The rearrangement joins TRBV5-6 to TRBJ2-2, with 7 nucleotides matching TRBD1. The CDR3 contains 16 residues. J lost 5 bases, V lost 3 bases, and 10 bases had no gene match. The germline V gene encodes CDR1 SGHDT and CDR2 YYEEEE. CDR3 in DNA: TGTGCCAGCAGCTCGACAGGGAACACCTTTACCGGGGAGCTGTTTTTT. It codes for CASSSTGNTFTGELFF.

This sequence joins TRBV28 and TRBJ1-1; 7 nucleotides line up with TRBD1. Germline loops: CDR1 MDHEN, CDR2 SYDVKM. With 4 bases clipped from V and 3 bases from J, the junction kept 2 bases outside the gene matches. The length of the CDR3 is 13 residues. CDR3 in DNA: TGTGCCAGCAGTTCCAGGGGGTACACTGAAGCTTTCTTT. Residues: CASSSRGYTEAFF.

CDR3 nucleotide sequence: TGTGCCAGCAGCGACGAACTAGCGGACCCCACAGATACGCAGTATTTT. It encodes CASSDELADPTDTQYF. The gene calls are TRBV25-1 and TRBJ2-3, with 8 bases fitting TRBD2. CDR3 length equals 16 residues. Trimming took 6 bases from V and 2 from J; bases not matched to a gene: 10. CDR1 is MGHDK and CDR2 is SYGVNS in the germline V gene.

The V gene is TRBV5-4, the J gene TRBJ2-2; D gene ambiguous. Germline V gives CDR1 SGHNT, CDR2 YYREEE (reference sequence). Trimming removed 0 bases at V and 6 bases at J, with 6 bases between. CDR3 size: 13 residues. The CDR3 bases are TGTGCCAGCAGCTTGGAATCGTCCGGGGAGCTGTTTTTT. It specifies CASSLESSGELFF. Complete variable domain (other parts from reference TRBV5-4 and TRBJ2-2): ETGVTQSPTHLIKTRGQQVTLRCSSQSGHNTVSWYQQALGQGPQFIFQYYREEENGRGNFPPRFSGLQFPNYSSELNVNALELDDSALYLCASSLESSGELFFGEGSRLTVL.

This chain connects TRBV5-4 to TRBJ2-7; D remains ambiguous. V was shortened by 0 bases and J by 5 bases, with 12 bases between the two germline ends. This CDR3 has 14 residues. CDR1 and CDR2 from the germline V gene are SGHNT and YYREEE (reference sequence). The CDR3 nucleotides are TGTGCCAGCAGCTTGGAACTTCCGGACCACGAGCAGTACTTC. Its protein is CASSLELPDHEQYF.

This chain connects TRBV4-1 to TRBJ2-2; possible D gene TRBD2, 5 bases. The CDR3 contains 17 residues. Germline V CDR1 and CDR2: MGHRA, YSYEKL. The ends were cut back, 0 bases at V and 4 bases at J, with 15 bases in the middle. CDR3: CASSQDGGRTFTGELFF. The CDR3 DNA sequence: TGCGCCAGCAGCCAAGATGGCGGACGGACTTTCACCGGGGAGCTGTTTTTT.